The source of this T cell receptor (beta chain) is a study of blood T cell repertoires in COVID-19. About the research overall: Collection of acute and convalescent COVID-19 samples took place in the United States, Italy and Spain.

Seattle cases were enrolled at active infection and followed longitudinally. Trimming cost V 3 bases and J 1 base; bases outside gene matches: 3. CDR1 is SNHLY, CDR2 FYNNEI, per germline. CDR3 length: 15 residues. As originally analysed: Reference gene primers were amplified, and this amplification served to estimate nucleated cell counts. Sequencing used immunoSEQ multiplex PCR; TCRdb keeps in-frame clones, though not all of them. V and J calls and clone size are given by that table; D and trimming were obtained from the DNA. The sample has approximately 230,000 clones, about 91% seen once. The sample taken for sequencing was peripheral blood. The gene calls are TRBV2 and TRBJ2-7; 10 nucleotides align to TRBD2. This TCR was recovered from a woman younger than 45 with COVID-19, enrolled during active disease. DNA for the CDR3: TGTGCCAGCAGTGACAAGCGGGGGGGATCCTACGAGCAGTACTTC. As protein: CASSDKRGGSYEQYF.